This T cell receptor (beta chain) was retrieved from a study of control samples from healthy donors and cancer patients. This clone appeared a single time. Trimming took 8 bases from V and 7 from J; bases not matched to a gene: 12. Germline V CDR1 and CDR2: MNHNY, SVGAGI (reference sequence). The CDR3 is 15 residues long. Produced via immunoSEQ multiplex PCR; TCRdb's table is partial and in-frame only. Of tens of thousands of clones in the sample, approximately 87% were seen once. The chain employs TRBV6-6 and TRBJ1-5; 9 nucleotides line up with TRBD1. The sample consisted of blood. The receptor was isolated from a man aged 60 to 75 in good health. The chain's CDR3 is CASGTLGQGNQPQHF. The CDR3 DNA is TGTGCCAGCGGAACATTGGGACAGGGAAACCAGCCCCAGCATTTT.